These 22 T cell receptor beta chains were sequenced from one sample in a study of beta chain features in type 1 diabetes. As every portion of the isolated RNA was reverse transcribed, the sequencing read expressed TCRB transcripts. Data came from immunoSEQ multiplex PCR; TCRdb stores just in-frame clones and leaves some out. This table holds under 850,000 clones, about an eighth found once. Their antigens are not known. Points from the study as a whole: Within each of all four CD4+ subsets, Type 1 diabetes patients had TCRB CDR3s that were moderately but significantly shorter.

Sequencing was done on a sample of naive CD4+ T cells from blood. The receptor source for this set is a man aged 18-30 years with type 1 diabetes.

V gene TRBV9 combines with J gene TRBJ2-7; 10 positions match TRBD2. Germline CDR1 reads SGDLS; CDR2 reads YYNGEE. This CDR3 spans 15 amino acids. V dropped 4 bases and J dropped 6; count of bases not matched to a gene: 10. In DNA form, the CDR3 reads TGTGCCAGCAGCTTAGCGGGGGGCACCGCCGGCGAGCAGTACTTC. Translation gives CASSLAGGTAGEQYF.

This clone was seen a handful of times. V usage is TRBV30 and J usage is TRBJ1-2; D gene ambiguous. The V gene's germline CDR1 is GTSNPN and CDR2 SVGIG (reference sequence). This CDR3 has 12 amino acids. V was clipped by 0 bases and J by 8 bases, with 10 bases between them. CDR3 bases: TGTGCCTGGAGTGTACTCTTGGTCGGCTACACCTTC. Its translation: CAWSVLLVGYTF.

The chain's CDR3 is CASSPASGQEKLFF. The CDR3 DNA is TGTGCCAGCTCACCAGCATCTGGGCAGGAAAAACTGTTTTTT. The chain recombines TRBV18 with TRBJ1-4; D is ambiguous. The CDR3 contains 14 residues. Germline V lookup: CDR1 KGHSH, CDR2 LQKENI. Trimming removed 2 bases from V and 8 bases from J, with 12 bases in between.

This clone came up a few times. The genes are TRBV11-2 and TRBJ1-4; D not certain. Germline V gene lookup returns CDR1 SGHAT and CDR2 FQNNGV. Trimming removed 2 bases from V and 4 bases from J, with 8 bases in between. The CDR3 contains 14 residues. The CDR3 loop is CASSLNSYNEKLFF. DNA for the CDR3: TGTGCCAGCAGCTTAAACAGCTATAATGAAAAACTGTTTTTT.

This clone occurred a few times. The chain recombines TRBV7-9 with TRBJ1-5; D is ambiguous. In germline, CDR1 is SEHNR, CDR2 FQNEAQ (reference sequence). This CDR3 has 15 residues. Trimming removed 5 bases at V and 6 bases at J, with 17 bases between. The CDR3 DNA reads TGTGCCAGCAGCCCAGCTGGGTTCTCAAGTCAGCCCCAGCATTTT. Encoded protein: CASSPAGFSSQPQHF.

The rearrangement joins TRBV14 to TRBJ1-1; weak D call: TRBD1 (6 bases). Germline loops: CDR1 SGHDN, CDR2 FVKESK. Trimming took off 2 bases at V and 6 bases at J, with 13 bases between the two ends. This CDR3 has 14 amino acids. DNA of the CDR3: TGTGCCAGCAGCCAACTAGGACAGATCGCTGAAGCTTTCTTT. Protein product: CASSQLGQIAEAFF.

The chain couples TRBV7-2 to TRBJ2-1; 7 nucleotides align to TRBD2. The CDR3 is made up of 14 amino acids. The germline V gene has CDR1 SGHTA and CDR2 FQGNSA. V dropped 5 bases and J dropped 8; count of bases not matched to a gene: 9. This chain's CDR3 is CASSVVATSYEQFF. The CDR3 region has the DNA TGTGCCAGCAGCGTCGTCGCGACTAGCTATGAGCAGTTCTTC.

This clone was found a few times. The chain joins TRBV19 to TRBJ2-3, with 7 bases matching TRBD1. V shed 4 bases, J shed 3 bases, and the junction held 10 bases outside the gene matches. Germline V gene sequence: CDR1 LNHDA, CDR2 SQIVND (reference sequence). The CDR3 totals 16 residues. The CDR3 DNA reads TGTGCCAGTAGTACCGCCGGGACAGCCCGGACAGATACGCAGTATTTT. Translation gives CASSTAGTARTDTQYF.

The CDR3 here is CASSVNQYTDYTF. In DNA form, the CDR3 reads TGTGCCAGCAGCGTAAATCAGTACACGGACTACACCTTC. The J gene is TRBJ1-2, the V gene TRBV9; no reliable D call. V lost 1 base, J lost 10 bases, and 14 bases lay in between. The CDR3 loop spans 13 amino acids. Germline V gene sequence: CDR1 SGDLS, CDR2 YYNGEE. Based on the CDR3 plus reference TRBV9 and TRBJ1-2, the full variable domain is DSGVTQTPKHLITATGQRVTLRCSPRSGDLSVYWYQQSLDQGLQFLIQYYNGEERAKGNILERFSAQQFPDLHSELNLSSLELGDSALYFCASSVNQYTDYTFGSGTRLTVV.

The CDR3 bases are TGTGCCAGCAGCTTAGTCGGCAGGGAGGGCTATGGCTACACCTTC. Protein: CASSLVGREGYGYTF. The V call is TRBV7-8, the J call TRBJ1-2; tentatively, D is TRBD1 (5 bases). The CDR3 is 15 amino acids. Germline V gives CDR1 SGHVS, CDR2 FQNEAQ. V was pared by 1 base and J by 4 bases, with 13 bases between.

The CDR3 protein is CASSFRGHNQPQHF. Written as DNA, the CDR3 is TGTGCCAGCAGTTTTAGGGGGCACAATCAGCCCCAGCATTTT. This chain joins TRBV6-5 and TRBJ1-5; 7 nucleotides align to TRBD1. Germline assignment: CDR1 MNHEY and CDR2 SVGAGI. The CDR3 totals 14 residues. J gave up 3 bases and V 4 bases, and 3 bases lay outside the gene matches.

V usage is TRBV27 and J usage is TRBJ1-5; D is unclear. This CDR3 has 12 amino acids. The germline V gene has CDR1 MNHEY and CDR2 SMNVEV (reference sequence). Between the trimmed V and J ends, which lost 8 bases and 2 bases, there was a span of 7 bases. CDR3 protein: CASGWGNQPQHF. In DNA form, the CDR3 reads TGTGCCAGCGGTTGGGGCAATCAGCCCCAGCATTTT.

The chain combines TRBV6-1 with TRBJ1-6; D uncertain. The length of the CDR3 is 14 residues. Germline CDR1 and CDR2: MNHNS and SASEGT. Between the trimmed V and J ends, which lost 3 bases and 4 bases, there was a span of 7 bases. CDR3 DNA sequence: TGTGCCAGCAGTGATTCTGAGTATAATTCACCCCTCCACTTT. This encodes CASSDSEYNSPLHF.

CDR3 region: CASSQAVAGTYTGDTGELFF. CDR3 nucleotides: TGCGCCAGCAGCCAAGCCGTAGCCGGGACATATACTGGGGACACCGGGGAGCTGTTTTTT. This chain joins TRBV4-1 and TRBJ2-2, with D perhaps TRBD1 (6 bases). CDR1 is MGHRA and CDR2 is YSYEKL in the germline V gene. Trimming stripped 1 base from V and 3 bases from J, with 24 bases between. This CDR3 is 20 amino acids long.

The CDR3 here is CASRGPGANVLTF. Here the CDR3 DNA reads TGCGCCAGCAGGGGTCCGGGGGCCAACGTCCTGACTTTC. The chain has TRBV10-1 and TRBJ2-6; D is unresolved. Germline V gene lookup returns CDR1 WNHNN and CDR2 SYGVQD (reference sequence). CDR3 length: 13 amino acids. V dropped 6 bases and J dropped 4 bases, with 7 bases sitting between them.

This chain uses TRBV10-3 with TRBJ2-5; 8 bases fit TRBD2. Trimming cost V 0 bases and J 4 bases; bases outside gene matches: 7. The CDR3 has 16 amino acids. The V gene's germline CDR1 is ENHRY and CDR2 SYGVKD. The CDR3 region has the DNA TGTGCCATCAGTGAGTCGACCGGGGGGGCCCCAGAGACCCAGTACTTC. Amino acid sequence: CAISESTGGAPETQYF.

The chain uses TRBV4-1 and TRBJ1-2, with a possible D match to TRBD1 (6 bases). The CDR3 runs 15 residues. V was cut by 4 bases and J by 5 bases, with 17 bases left in between. The V gene's germline CDR1 is MGHRA and CDR2 YSYEKL. DNA of the CDR3: TGCGCCAGCAGCCCCAACCCCCCGAGGGGGTATGGCTACACCTTC. Translating gives CASSPNPPRGYGYTF.

This clone occurred a few times. Different DNA sequences within this sample yield the same CDR3. The V and J genes are TRBV10-3 and TRBJ2-7, with D perhaps TRBD2 (6 bases). The CDR3 length is 12 residues. V was cut by 2 bases and J by 4 bases, with 6 bases left in between. The germline gives CDR1 ENHRY, CDR2 SYGVKD. CDR3 DNA: TGTGCCATCAGTGAGGGGGGGTACGAGCAGTACTTC. Protein product: CAISEGGYEQYF.

This clone has just a few counts. The chain uses TRBV19 and TRBJ2-3; a weak D match, TRBD2 (6 bases). This CDR3 has 16 amino acids. Germline V gene lookup returns CDR1 LNHDA and CDR2 SQIVND (reference sequence). V was clipped by 5 bases and J by 0 bases, with 15 bases between them. In nucleotides, the CDR3 is TGTGCCAGTAGTCCTCCTTGGGGACTGAGCACAGATACGCAGTATTTT. It encodes CASSPPWGLSTDTQYF.

Only a few counts were recorded for this clone. This sequence joins TRBV20-1 and TRBJ1-4; D is uncertain. Germline V gene data show CDR1 as DFQATT and CDR2 as SNEGSKA (reference sequence). The CDR3 covers 11 residues. DNA of the CDR3: TGCGGCCGGCGTATTAATGAAAAACTGTTTTTT. It specifies CGRRINEKLFF.

This clone has a handful of counts. The chain employs TRBV30 and TRBJ1-5, with D tentatively TRBD1 (5 bases). Germline V lookup: CDR1 GTSNPN, CDR2 SVGIG (reference sequence). V was shortened by 2 bases and J by 4 bases, with 18 bases between the two germline ends. This CDR3 region has 16 residues. Written as DNA, the CDR3 is TGTGCCTGGAGTTCCCCCGGGGACCTCTGGAATCAGCCCCAGCATTTT. Protein: CAWSSPGDLWNQPQHF.

This clone was seen a handful of times. The V and J genes are TRBV7-9 and TRBJ1-4; TRBD1 is a possible D gene (5 bases). With 5 bases removed from V and 7 bases from J, the gap between germline ends came to 17 bases. The CDR3 length is 15 residues. Germline V lookup: CDR1 SEHNR, CDR2 FQNEAQ (reference sequence). This CDR3 is CASSDTGTGLEKLFF. The CDR3 DNA sequence: TGTGCCAGCAGCGATACCGGGACGGGGCTTGAAAAACTGTTTTTT.